This T cell receptor (beta chain) was obtained from a study of T cell responses to AZD1222 COVID-19 vaccine. Findings and caveats of the study: When two AZD1222 doses had been given, Spike-specific TCR breadth and depth rose.

Comment on this clone: Its antigen is undetermined.

The method was immunoSEQ multiplex PCR; TCRdb's version includes in-frame clones alone and lacks a portion of them. The sample holds under 120,000 clones, roughly 85% seen once. After removal of 2 bases from V and 4 bases from J, the junction contained 5 bases not matched to a gene. Germline CDR1 is SGHAT and CDR2 is FQNNGV. CDR3 length equals 15 residues. The source was peripheral blood, collected 28 days after the second AZD1222 dose. J is TRBJ2-4 and V is TRBV11-2; TRBD1 matches at 7 bases. The receptor's source is an adult who received the AZD1222 COVID-19 vaccine. CDR3 protein: CASSLRGQLKNIQYF. The CDR3 nucleotides are TGTGCCAGCAGCTTAAGGGGACAGCTAAAAAACATTCAGTACTTC.